Each of the 19 T cell receptor beta chains below was sequenced from the same sample in a study of cytomegalovirus exposure and HLA in healthy donors. The PCR used 60 Vbeta and 13 Jbeta primers. Sequenced by immunoSEQ multiplex PCR; TCRdb stores in-frame clones only, minus some. Among 200,000 to 250,000 clones listed, about 85% were seen once. Sequenced sample: PBMCs. The receptors come from a human donor in good health.

The chain joins TRBV29-1 to TRBJ2-7, with D perhaps TRBD2 (5 bases). V lost 5 bases and J lost 7, with 15 bases in between. Germline V gene sequence: CDR1 SQVTM, CDR2 ANQGSEA. The CDR3 length is 12 residues. The CDR3 DNA follows: TGCAGCGTTTTATTGCCGCCGGGAGAGCAGTACTTC. Amino acids: CSVLLPPGEQYF.

J is TRBJ2-5 and V is TRBV27, with TRBD2 identical over 7 bases. The V segment lost 1 base and the J segment 0 bases; nucleotides outside the gene matches: 2. The V gene's germline CDR1 is MNHEY and CDR2 SMNVEV (reference sequence). This CDR3 spans 15 amino acids. The CDR3 sequence is CASSLWSGDQETQYF. The CDR3 DNA is TGTGCCAGCAGTTTATGGAGCGGGGACCAAGAGACCCAGTACTTC.

The chain carries TRBV2 and TRBJ2-1, with TRBD2 matching over 11 bases. V lost 6 bases, J lost 0 bases, and 16 bases stayed unmatched. The V gene's germline CDR1 is SNHLY and CDR2 FYNNEI. The CDR3 totals 20 residues. DNA for the CDR3: TGTGCCAGCAGAGAAAGTCCGGGACTAGCGGTTACTCTCTCCTACAATGAGCAGTTCTTC. Protein product: CASRESPGLAVTLSYNEQFF.

This sequence joins TRBV7-9 and TRBJ2-5; the match to TRBD1 covers 11 bases. V was clipped by 5 bases and J by 4 bases; unmatched bases: 3. CDR1 is SEHNR, CDR2 FQNEAQ, per germline (reference sequence). The CDR3 length is 14 residues. The CDR3 DNA follows: TGTGCCAGCAGCACCGGGACAGGGGGAGAGACCCAGTACTTC. Translating it yields CASSTGTGGETQYF.

V and J are TRBV15 and TRBJ2-3; the D gene is possibly TRBD2 (6 bases). CDR1 is LNHNV and CDR2 is YYDKDF in the germline V gene (reference sequence). V lost 0 bases and J lost 5, with 12 bases in between. The CDR3 loop spans 15 amino acids. In DNA, the CDR3 is TGTGCCACCAGCAGAGATCTCCCTAGCGTAGATACGCAGTATTTT. It codes for CATSRDLPSVDTQYF.

This chain joins TRBV2 and TRBJ2-1, with D perhaps matching TRBD1 or TRBD2 (6 bases each). With 8 bases removed from V and 10 bases from J, the gap between germline ends came to 21 bases. In germline, CDR1 is SNHLY, CDR2 FYNNEI. This CDR3 has 14 residues. The CDR3 nucleotides read TGTGCCAGCGGTGGGGGGCTAGTGATCCGAGAGCAGTTCTTC. As protein: CASGGGLVIREQFF.

The rearrangement uses TRBV4-1 and TRBJ2-3, with 7 bases fitting TRBD2. The CDR3 has 17 residues. In germline, CDR1 is MGHRA, CDR2 YSYEKL. With V trimmed by 1 base and J by 4 bases, 11 bases remained unmatched. In nucleotides, the CDR3 is TGCGCCAGCAGCCAAGCGCCGGGACTATCCCAGCCAGATACGCAGTATTTT. It translates to CASSQAPGLSQPDTQYF.

The V and J genes are TRBV28 and TRBJ2-1; 9 positions agree with TRBD2. With 5 bases clipped from V and 8 bases from J, the junction kept 4 bases outside the gene matches. From germline, CDR1 is MDHEN and CDR2 SYDVKM. The CDR3 runs 13 residues. CDR3 amino acids: CASSKREVDEQFF. CDR3 nucleotide sequence: TGTGCCAGCAGTAAGCGGGAGGTAGATGAGCAGTTCTTC.

The chain has TRBV18 and TRBJ2-7; no clear D. CDR1 and CDR2 (germline): KGHSH, LQKENI. This CDR3 region has 16 residues. Trimming left V 0 bases short and J 0 bases short, with 12 bases between. For the CDR3, the DNA is TGTGCCAGCTCACCACCGAATTGGGCAGGCTCCTACGAGCAGTACTTC. It translates to CASSPPNWAGSYEQYF.

This clone occurred a few times. The rearrangement links TRBV7-2 to TRBJ1-2; D uncertain. The CDR3 extends over 12 amino acids. Germline lookup yields CDR1 SGHTA and CDR2 FQGNSA. Trimming removed 5 bases from V and 7 bases from J, with 11 bases in between. For the CDR3, the DNA is TGTGCCAGCAGCCCGAACAACGTTGGCTACACCTTC. It codes for CASSPNNVGYTF.

The J gene is TRBJ2-1, the V gene TRBV7-2, with 10 bases aligning to TRBD2. CDR1 and CDR2 from the germline V gene are SGHTA and FQGNSA. J gave up 8 bases and V 2 bases, and 9 bases lay outside the gene matches. The CDR3 totals 16 residues. The CDR3 sequence is CASSLLAGVSGHEQFF. CDR3 sequence (DNA): TGTGCCAGCAGCTTACTAGCGGGAGTATCTGGGCATGAGCAGTTCTTC.

Points on this clone: The sample holds other DNA sequences that translate to the same CDR3. The chain has TRBV6-5 and TRBJ2-1; 9 bases agree with TRBD2. The germline CDR1 and CDR2 sequences are MNHEY and SVGAGI. The J segment lost 1 base and the V segment lost 4 bases, leaving 2 bases of the junction unmatched. This CDR3 region has 15 residues. The CDR3 loop is CASSSTSGSYNEQFF. CDR3 DNA: TGTGCCAGCAGTTCGACTAGCGGTTCCTACAATGAGCAGTTCTTC.

This clone occurred a few times. The rearrangement links TRBV19 to TRBJ1-4, with 8 bases aligning to TRBD1. The CDR3 contains 12 residues. CDR1 LNHDA and CDR2 SQIVND come from the germline V gene (reference sequence). Trimming cost V 5 bases and J 14 bases; bases outside gene matches: 7. CDR3 region: CASSPDRVRLFF. In DNA form, the CDR3 reads TGTGCCAGTAGTCCGGACAGGGTACGGCTGTTTTTT.

This rearrangement joins TRBV5-6 to TRBJ2-2; possibly TRBD1 for D (6 bases). Trimming removed 4 bases at V and 2 bases at J, with 15 bases between. The CDR3 is 16 residues long. The germline CDR1 and CDR2 sequences are SGHDT and YYEEEE. The CDR3 bases are TGTGCCAGCAGCCCATACCGGGACACAAACACCGGGGAGCTGTTTTTT. Protein product: CASSPYRDTNTGELFF.

In DNA, the CDR3 is TGCGCCAGCAGCCTGAGGACTAGCGGGATCTATCGGTCAGATACGCAGTATTTT. Its protein product is CASSLRTSGIYRSDTQYF. The chain joins TRBV4-1 to TRBJ2-3; 12 bases agree with TRBD2. The ends lost 4 bases at V and 4 bases at J; junction bases unmatched: 12. Looked up from germline, CDR1 is MGHRA and CDR2 is YSYEKL. This CDR3 comprises 18 residues.

J is TRBJ1-2 and V is TRBV28; D remains unclear. The CDR3 contains 12 residues. The ends were cut back, 3 bases at V and 5 bases at J, with 7 bases in the middle. From germline, CDR1 is MDHEN and CDR2 SYDVKM. In nucleotides, the CDR3 is TGTGCCAGCAGTTTGATAGCGTATGGCTACACCTTC. This gives the protein CASSLIAYGYTF.

The chain couples TRBV10-1 to TRBJ2-3; 9 nucleotides match TRBD1. The trim removed 11 bases at V and 4 bases at J, leaving 10 bases unmatched. CDR1 WNHNN and CDR2 SYGVQD come from the germline V gene (reference sequence). The CDR3 consists of 14 residues. The CDR3 DNA reads TGCGCCCCCAACAGGGGGCGATCATCAGATACGCAGTATTTT. Amino acids: CAPNRGRSSDTQYF.

The genes are TRBV6-1 and TRBJ2-5; 7 bases match TRBD1. This CDR3 region has 13 residues. Germline V gene data show CDR1 as MNHNS and CDR2 as SASEGT. J lost 4 bases, V lost 6 bases, and 5 bases had no gene match. CDR3 DNA sequence: TGTGCCAGCAGCGCACAGGGGCGAGAGACCCAGTACTTC. Amino acids: CASSAQGRETQYF.

On this clone itself: This specimen includes other DNA sequences encoding the same CDR3. This rearrangement joins TRBV7-9 to TRBJ2-7; tentatively, D is TRBD2 (7 bases). Trimming took off 5 bases at V and 2 bases at J, with 13 bases between the two ends. This CDR3 has 14 residues. CDR1 is SEHNR, CDR2 FQNEAQ, per germline (reference sequence). The CDR3 DNA is TGTGCCAGCAGCCCAAGCGGGACAACCTACGAGCAGTACTTC. Its protein is CASSPSGTTYEQYF.